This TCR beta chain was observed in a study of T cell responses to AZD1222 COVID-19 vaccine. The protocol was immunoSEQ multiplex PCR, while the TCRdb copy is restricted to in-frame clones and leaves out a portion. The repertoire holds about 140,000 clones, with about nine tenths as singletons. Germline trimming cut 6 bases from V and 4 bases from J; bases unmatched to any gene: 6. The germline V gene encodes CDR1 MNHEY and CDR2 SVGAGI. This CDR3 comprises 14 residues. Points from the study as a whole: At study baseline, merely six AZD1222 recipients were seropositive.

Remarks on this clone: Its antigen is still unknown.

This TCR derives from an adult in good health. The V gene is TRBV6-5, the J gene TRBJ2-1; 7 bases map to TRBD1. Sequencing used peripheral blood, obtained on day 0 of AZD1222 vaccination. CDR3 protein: CASRGDRFYNEQFF. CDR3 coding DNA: TGTGCCAGCAGGGGGGACAGATTTTACAATGAGCAGTTCTTC.